Reported below is one TCR beta chain. Its cognate antigen is unknown. The assay was immunoSEQ multiplex PCR, and TCRdb's table has in-frame clones only and misses some. Among fewer than 400,000 clones listed, 74% were seen once. The source of the sample is a study of shared clonotypes between healthy human individuals. Study-level background: Those who served as donors were two women and a few men between the ages of 18 and 49. Notes on the study in general: Among donors, clonotype sharing was expected to be affected by sequencing depth.

Trimming left V 4 bases short and J 5 bases short, with 11 bases between. The CDR3 spans 13 residues. Germline loops: CDR1 MNHNS, CDR2 SASEGT. All donors were Caucasian adults living in Nashville, Tennessee. The receptor was derived from a man aged 25 to 45 in good health. This chain connects TRBV6-1 to TRBJ2-5; D not resolved. What was sequenced was memory CD4+ T cells sorted from blood. Subset given: CD45RA-negative fraction. The CDR3 sequence: CASSGGVRETQYF. The CDR3 nucleotides read TGTGCCAGCAGTGGTGGCGTTCGGGAGACCCAGTACTTC.